This paragraph covers one TCR beta chain sequence. This entry is derived from a study of response to subunit inactivated influenza vaccine. The CDR3 contains 13 residues. The germline V and J ends were trimmed by 8 bases and 1 base, with 11 bases remaining between them. Germline CDR1 and CDR2: ENHRY and SYGVKD. One entry per CDR3 protein results from TCRdb running MiXCR on the RT-PCR reads. The table shows a few hundred thousand distinct CDR3 sequences, with approximately 11% occurring only once. These same records also appear under a second study, on T cells expressing NK-cell markers. That publication notes: The authors made TCR beta cDNA libraries by 5'RACE template switching. This switching added a universal primer site and UMIs. Sorted CD3+CD56+NKG2C+, CD3+CD56+NKG2C- and CD3+CD56-NKG2C+ T cells supplied TCR beta repertoires. Eight donors were sequenced, seven testing HCMV-seropositive and one testing seronegative. Sorting was limited to alpha-beta TCR-expressing T cells with an anti-gamma-delta TCR antibody in several experiments. The study found dominant NKG2C+ clonotypes at 1.0-7.0% of CD8+ T cells in about six donors.

Sequences were derived from PBMCs from blood, sampled on the day of vaccination. This clonotype was sampled from a man in his fifties who received an inactivated influenza vaccine. The rearrangement joins TRBV10-3 to TRBJ2-5, with D possibly being TRBD1 (6 bases). CDR3 region: CAIREGVQETQYF. The CDR3 DNA reads TGTGCCATCCGCGAGGGGGTCCAAGAGACCCAGTACTTC.